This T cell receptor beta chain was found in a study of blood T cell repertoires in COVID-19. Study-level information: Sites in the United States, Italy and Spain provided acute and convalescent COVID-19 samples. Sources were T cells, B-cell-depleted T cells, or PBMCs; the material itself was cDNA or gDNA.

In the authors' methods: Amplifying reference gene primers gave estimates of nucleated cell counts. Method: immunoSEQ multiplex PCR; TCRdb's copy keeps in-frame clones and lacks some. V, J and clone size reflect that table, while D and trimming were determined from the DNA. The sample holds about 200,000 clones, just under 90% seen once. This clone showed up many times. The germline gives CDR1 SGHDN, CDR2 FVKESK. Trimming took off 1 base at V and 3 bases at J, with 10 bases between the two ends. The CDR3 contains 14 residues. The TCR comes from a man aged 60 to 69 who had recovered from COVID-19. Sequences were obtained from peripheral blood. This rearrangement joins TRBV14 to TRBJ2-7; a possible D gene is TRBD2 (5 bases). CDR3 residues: CASSQGLRNYEQYF. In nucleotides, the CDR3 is TGTGCCAGCAGCCAAGGACTACGAAACTACGAGCAGTACTTC.